Listed here are 32 T cell receptor beta chains from one sample, sequenced in a study of T-cell memory formation after mild COVID-19. TCRdb re-called the 5' RACE reads through MiXCR, storing one row per CDR3 protein. The sample holds about 81,000 distinct CDR3 sequences, around 25% seen once. Sequencing was done on a sample of PBMCs or a T cell subset sorted from them (not recorded which). The source of these receptors is a man aged 18 to 30 who had mild COVID-19 (a few samples of this study predate the infection). Cell type and time point are not known.

This clonotype was recorded at least ten times. This chain uses TRBV5-1 with TRBJ2-1; the D is unclear. V was clipped by 1 base and J by 7 bases, with 6 bases between them. CDR3 length: 12 residues. In germline, CDR1 is SGHRS, CDR2 YFSETQ. As DNA, the CDR3 is TGCGCCAGCAGCTTGACCGAGAATGAGCAGTTCTTC. Protein product: CASSLTENEQFF. The variable domain in full, completed from reference TRBV5-1 and TRBJ2-1, reads KAGVTQTPRYLIKTRGQQVTLSCSPISGHRSVSWYQQTPGQGLQFLFEYFSETQRNKGNFPGRFSGRQFSNSRSEMNVSTLELGDSALYLCASSLTENEQFFGPGTRLTVL.

This clonotype was found a few times. The V and J genes are TRBV7-9 and TRBJ2-2; D may be TRBD1 (6 bases). The ends were cut back, 2 bases at V and 1 base at J, with 14 bases in the middle. The germline V gene encodes CDR1 SEHNR and CDR2 FQNEAQ (reference sequence). CDR3 length equals 17 residues. The CDR3 here is CASSLQGPGLNTGELFF. The CDR3, as DNA: TGTGCCAGCAGCTTACAGGGGCCAGGGTTGAACACCGGGGAGCTGTTTTTT.

The chain couples TRBV29-1 to TRBJ2-7; perhaps D is TRBD1 or TRBD2 (5 bases each). There are 13 residues in the CDR3. V lost 0 bases to trimming and J lost 7 bases, with 13 bases between them. Germline CDR1 reads SQVTM; CDR2 reads ANQGSEA. The CDR3 sequence is CSVEEDGAREQYV. The CDR3 DNA reads as TGCAGCGTTGAAGAGGACGGGGCCCGTGAGCAGTACGTC.

V is TRBV7-9 and J is TRBJ2-7, with unresolved D. Germline lookup yields CDR1 SEHNR and CDR2 FQNEAQ (reference sequence). V dropped 5 bases and J dropped 0 bases, with 17 bases sitting between them. The CDR3 runs 16 residues. The CDR3 DNA follows: TGTGCCAGCAGCGCCTGGTCCTTACGAAGCTCCTACGAGCAGTACGTC. Translation: CASSAWSLRSSYEQYV.

The chain employs TRBV7-9 and TRBJ2-3; 8 positions agree with TRBD1. Germline CDR1 SEHNR, CDR2 FQNEAQ (reference sequence). The V gene end was trimmed by 5 bases and the J gene end by 13 bases; junction bases not matched to a gene: 8. CDR3 size: 12 residues. The CDR3 is CASSAIPGQEYF. In nucleotides, the CDR3 is TGTGCCAGCAGCGCCATCCCGGGACAGGAGTATTTT.

This clonotype was counted between two and nine times. The rearrangement uses TRBV14 and TRBJ1-2, with TRBD1 matching over 12 bases. Germline V gene data show CDR1 as SGHDN and CDR2 as FVKESK. Germline trimming cut 3 bases from V and 4 bases from J; bases unmatched to any gene: 12. The CDR3 extends over 18 amino acids. CDR3 sequence reads: CASSHWDRGRGDGYGYTF. The CDR3 region has the DNA TGTGCCAGCAGCCACTGGGACAGGGGGCGAGGCGATGGCTATGGCTACACCTTC.

This clonotype was counted between two and nine times. The rearrangement links TRBV9 to TRBJ2-2; 7 bases align to TRBD1. The J segment lost 4 bases and the V segment lost 3 bases, leaving 3 bases of the junction unmatched. The CDR3 is 14 amino acids. Germline V gene sequence: CDR1 SGDLS, CDR2 YYNGEE. The chain's CDR3 is CASSADRPTGELFF. As DNA, the CDR3 is TGTGCCAGCAGCGCGGACAGGCCCACCGGGGAGCTGTTTTTT.

This clonotype appeared a few times. The rearrangement links TRBV4-3 to TRBJ2-1; 9 bases match TRBD2. Per germline, CDR1 LGHNA and CDR2 YSLEER. V was pared by 0 bases and J by 4 bases, with 1 base of the junction left unmatched. The CDR3 totals 15 residues. This CDR3 is CASSQDLAGYNEQFF. CDR3 nucleotide sequence: TGCGCCAGCAGCCAAGATCTAGCGGGATACAATGAGCAGTTCTTC.

This clonotype came up a few times. The chain combines TRBV5-1 with TRBJ1-2; 7 positions match TRBD1. V gave up 7 bases and J gave up 8 bases; unmatched junction bases: 11. This CDR3 contains 13 residues. Germline lookup yields CDR1 SGHRS and CDR2 YFSETQ. The CDR3 DNA reads TGCGCCAGCCAGACAGGGACTGAAGGCGGCTACACCTTC. It specifies CASQTGTEGGYTF. The full variable domain, rest sourced from reference TRBV5-1 and TRBJ1-2, is KAGVTQTPRYLIKTRGQQVTLSCSPISGHRSVSWYQQTPGQGLQFLFEYFSETQRNKGNFPGRFSGRQFSNSRSEMNVSTLELGDSALYLCASQTGTEGGYTFGSGTRLTVV.

This chain links TRBV5-1 with TRBJ2-3; 11 bases are a match to TRBD2. The germline gives CDR1 SGHRS, CDR2 YFSETQ. The CDR3 covers 15 residues. The V and J ends lost 1 base and 7 bases, in that order; junction bases with no gene match: 5. The CDR3 sequence is CASSLTSGGINTQYF. CDR3 DNA sequence: TGCGCCAGCAGCTTGACTAGCGGGGGTATAAATACGCAGTATTTT. The complete variable domain, with remaining parts taken from reference TRBV5-1 and TRBJ2-3, reads KAGVTQTPRYLIKTRGQQVTLSCSPISGHRSVSWYQQTPGQGLQFLFEYFSETQRNKGNFPGRFSGRQFSNSRSEMNVSTLELGDSALYLCASSLTSGGINTQYFGPGTRLTVL.

V usage is TRBV7-8 and J usage is TRBJ2-5, with 9 bases matching TRBD2. The CDR3 length is 15 residues. Trimming removed 1 base from V and 5 bases from J; junction bases left unmatched: 5. Germline V gene sequence: CDR1 SGHVS, CDR2 FQNEAQ. The CDR3 loop reads CASSLVRGGRETQYF. In DNA form, the CDR3 reads TGTGCCAGCAGCTTAGTGCGGGGGGGCCGGGAGACCCAGTACTTC.

The chain uses TRBV12-5 and TRBJ2-7; no reliable D call. Trimming took 2 bases from V and 6 from J, leaving 11 bases between them. Germline V gene sequence: CDR1 LGHNT, CDR2 FRNRAP. The CDR3 consists of 13 residues. CDR3 in amino acids: CASGLLAGGEQYF. CDR3 coding DNA: TGTGCTAGTGGTTTGTTGGCAGGTGGCGAGCAGTACTTC. The entire variable domain, with the rest obtained from reference TRBV12-5 and TRBJ2-7, is as follows: DARVTQTPRHKVTEMGQEVTMRCQPILGHNTVFWYRQTMMQGLELLAYFRNRAPLDDSGMPKDRFSAEMPDATLATLKIQPSEPRDSAVYFCASGLLAGGEQYFGPGTRLTVT.

V is TRBV6-5 and J is TRBJ1-1, with a tentative D call TRBD1 (5 bases). The germline CDR1 and CDR2 sequences are MNHEY and SVGAGI. The V gene lost 2 bases and the J gene lost 7 bases, with 11 bases spanning the gap. The CDR3 has 13 residues. CDR3 protein: CASSYRQGGEAFF. The CDR3 nucleotides read TGTGCCAGCAGTTACCGGCAGGGAGGTGAAGCTTTCTTT.

This clonotype was found many times. The gene calls are TRBV6-4 and TRBJ2-1; 9 bases map to TRBD1. The CDR3 spans 15 residues. CDR1 is MRHNA, CDR2 SNTAGT, per germline. Losses at the gene ends were 2 bases for V and 8 bases for J; bases not matched to a gene: 7. CDR3 in DNA: TGTGCCAGCAGTGACCGGACAGGGGCAATCGATGAGCAGTTCTTC. This encodes CASSDRTGAIDEQFF.

The chain has TRBV18 and TRBJ2-1; 12 bases align to TRBD2. The CDR3 is made up of 15 amino acids. J lost 4 bases, V lost 5 bases, and 3 bases had no gene match. CDR1 KGHSH and CDR2 LQKENI come from the germline V gene. The CDR3 bases are TGTGCCAGCTCAAAACTAGCGGGGGGTTACAATGAGCAGTTCTTC. Its protein product is CASSKLAGGYNEQFF.

This clonotype has a handful of counts. This sequence joins TRBV4-1 and TRBJ2-1, with D maybe TRBD1 (6 bases). V lost 4 bases to trimming and J lost 8 bases, with 12 bases between them. The CDR3 contains 13 residues. The germline CDR1 and CDR2 sequences are MGHRA and YSYEKL. The chain's CDR3 is CASSLQGGYEQFF. The CDR3, as DNA: TGCGCCAGCAGCCTGCAAGGGGGTTATGAGCAGTTCTTC.

The rearrangement joins TRBV9 to TRBJ2-3; D not certain. V gave up 4 bases and J gave up 3 bases, with 15 bases separating them. CDR3 length equals 15 residues. Germline CDR1 SGDLS, CDR2 YYNGEE. This CDR3 reads CASSPRLQSTDTQYF. DNA for the CDR3: TGTGCCAGCAGCCCCCGACTCCAAAGTACAGATACGCAGTATTTT.

This clonotype was seen a handful of times. The chain uses TRBV4-1 and TRBJ2-2, with 8 nucleotides matching TRBD2. V lost 2 bases, J lost 6 bases, and 5 bases stayed unmatched. CDR3 size: 15 residues. Germline V lookup: CDR1 MGHRA, CDR2 YSYEKL. Written as DNA, the CDR3 is TGCGCCAGCAGCCAACGTAGCGGGGTTGCCGGGGAGCTGTTTTTT. Protein: CASSQRSGVAGELFF.

The chain carries TRBV3-1 and TRBJ1-1; a weak D match, TRBD1 (6 bases). Germline V gives CDR1 LGHDT, CDR2 YNNKEL (reference sequence). The ends were cut back, 0 bases at V and 3 bases at J, with 14 bases in the middle. This CDR3 has 16 amino acids. CDR3 region: CASSQDRRGGDTEAFF. CDR3 coding DNA: TGTGCCAGCAGCCAAGATAGGAGAGGGGGGGACACTGAAGCTTTCTTT.

The V call is TRBV5-1, the J call TRBJ2-2, with 8 bases identical to TRBD2. There are 16 residues in the CDR3. Germline V gene lookup returns CDR1 SGHRS and CDR2 YFSETQ. The trim removed 0 bases at V and 3 bases at J, leaving 4 bases unmatched. CDR3 bases: TGCGCCAGCAGCTTGGCCAACGGGGGGGACACCGGGGAGCTGTTTTTT. Its protein is CASSLANGGDTGELFF.

The CDR3 is CSVRTGDFYEQYV. Here the CDR3 DNA reads TGCAGCGTACGGACAGGGGATTTCTACGAGCAGTACGTC. V gene TRBV29-1 combines with J gene TRBJ2-7; 9 nucleotides match TRBD1. The trim removed 6 bases at V and 3 bases at J, leaving 6 bases unmatched. CDR1 and CDR2 from the germline V gene are SQVTM and ANQGSEA. CDR3 length: 13 amino acids.

The chain is built from TRBV6-5 and TRBJ2-6, with D possibly matching TRBD2 (6 bases). The CDR3 runs 15 residues. V was clipped by 8 bases and J by 0 bases, with 11 bases between them. Germline V gene lookup returns CDR1 MNHEY and CDR2 SVGAGI. CDR3 loop: CASAPGDSGANVLTF. CDR3 DNA: TGTGCCAGCGCCCCGGGAGACTCTGGGGCCAACGTCCTGACTTTC.

The chain uses TRBV29-1 and TRBJ2-3; possible D gene TRBD2, 6 bases. This CDR3 spans 14 amino acids. Trimming removed 0 bases at V and 2 bases at J, with 9 bases between. Looked up from germline, CDR1 is SQVTM and CDR2 is ANQGSEA. This chain's CDR3 is CSVEDRRDTDTQYF. CDR3 sequence (DNA): TGCAGCGTTGAAGATCGGAGGGACACAGATACGCAGTATTTT.

The gene calls are TRBV6-2 or TRBV6-3 and TRBJ2-6; maybe TRBD2 (6 bases). CDR3 size: 16 residues. CDR1 and CDR2 from the germline V gene are MNHEY and SVGEGT. V lost 5 bases, J lost 2 bases, and 13 bases lay in between. The CDR3 coding sequence is TGTGCCAGCAGTAACGGGGGTAGGACTGGGGCCAACGTCCTGACTTTC. Translating gives CASSNGGRTGANVLTF.

In this sample, this clonotype turned up a few times. CDR3 protein: CASSLPRATEAFF. CDR3 DNA sequence: TGTGCCAGCAGCTTGCCTCGAGCCACTGAAGCTTTCTTT. V is TRBV7-9 and J is TRBJ1-1, with D uncertain. V was shortened by 3 bases and J by 4 bases, with 9 bases between the two germline ends. The V gene's germline CDR1 is SEHNR and CDR2 FQNEAQ (reference sequence). The length of the CDR3 is 13 residues.

DNA for the CDR3: TGTGCCAGCAGTTACTCGACCCTTCGGGGCTACACCTTC. Translated, it gives CASSYSTLRGYTF. The chain recombines TRBV6-2 or TRBV6-3 with TRBJ1-2; no clear D. This CDR3 contains 13 residues. Germline CDR1 reads MNHEY; CDR2 reads SVGEGT. With 0 bases removed from V and 8 bases from J, the gap between germline ends came to 10 bases.

This clonotype was counted a few times. This chain uses TRBV6-1 with TRBJ1-1; the match to TRBD1 covers 11 bases. The ends lost 1 base at V and 5 bases at J; junction bases unmatched: 6. The V gene's germline CDR1 is MNHNS and CDR2 SASEGT. This CDR3 region has 16 residues. The CDR3 reads CASSEGPGQGGTEAFF. CDR3 sequence (DNA): TGTGCCAGCAGTGAAGGACCGGGACAGGGGGGTACTGAAGCTTTCTTT.

This clonotype appeared a few times. This chain links TRBV6-5 with TRBJ2-7; D perhaps matches TRBD2 (6 bases). The CDR3 is made up of 14 amino acids. Trimming shortened V by 7 bases and J by 5 bases, and 18 bases separated the two germline ends. Germline CDR1 and CDR2: MNHEY and SVGAGI. In nucleotides, the CDR3 is TGTGCCAGCACCGGATTCGGCGGGGAGAACGAGCAGTACTTC. Protein sequence: CASTGFGGENEQYF.

This clonotype was observed a few times. This sequence joins TRBV5-4 and TRBJ1-1, with TRBD1 as a possible D gene (5 bases). The CDR3 contains 14 residues. The V and J ends lost 4 bases and 4 bases respectively, with 14 bases between them. Germline V gene lookup returns CDR1 SGHNT and CDR2 YYREEE (reference sequence). The CDR3 loop is CASSQMGEGTEAFF. The CDR3 bases are TGTGCCAGCAGCCAGATGGGGGAGGGCACTGAAGCTTTCTTT. The complete variable domain, with remaining parts taken from reference TRBV5-4 and TRBJ1-1, reads ETGVTQSPTHLIKTRGQQVTLRCSSQSGHNTVSWYQQALGQGPQFIFQYYREEENGRGNFPPRFSGLQFPNYSSELNVNALELDDSALYLCASSQMGEGTEAFFGQGTRLTVV.

The chain employs TRBV5-1 and TRBJ2-7; 8 positions match TRBD1. The ends lost 0 bases at V and 2 bases at J; junction bases unmatched: 7. The CDR3 runs to 16 residues. Germline V gene sequence: CDR1 SGHRS, CDR2 YFSETQ. CDR3 protein: CASSLEGTGITYEQYF. The CDR3 DNA reads as TGCGCCAGCAGCTTGGAAGGGACAGGTATCACCTACGAGCAGTACTTC.

In DNA form, the CDR3 reads TGCAGTGCTCCCCAACGGGGGGACCAAGAGACCCAGTACTTC. Amino acids: CSAPQRGDQETQYF. The V gene is TRBV20-1, the J gene TRBJ2-5, with TRBD2 matching over 7 bases. The V and J ends lost 5 bases and 0 bases, in that order; junction bases with no gene match: 6. Per the germline V gene, CDR1 is DFQATT and CDR2 is SNEGSKA (reference sequence). The length of the CDR3 is 14 residues.

The chain couples TRBV9 to TRBJ2-3; perhaps TRBD2 as D (5 bases). The germline gives CDR1 SGDLS, CDR2 YYNGEE. Trimming cost V 0 bases and J 0 bases, with 11 bases left between them. The CDR3 has 16 amino acids. The CDR3 sequence is CASSVGWTSSTDTQYF. The CDR3 DNA follows: TGTGCCAGCAGCGTAGGATGGACTTCTAGCACAGATACGCAGTATTTT.